This paragraph reports one T cell receptor (beta chain). This sample is part of a study of cytomegalovirus exposure and HLA in healthy donors. The V and J ends lost 6 bases and 5 bases respectively, with 17 bases between them. This CDR3 comprises 15 residues. Germline CDR1 reads SNHLY; CDR2 reads FYNNEI. PCR primers comprised 60 Vbeta and 13 Jbeta primers. Generated by immunoSEQ multiplex PCR, the TCRdb table keeps only in-frame clones and is missing some. The sample lists roughly 190,000 clones; about 81% were seen once. The TCR sequence derives from a young woman in good health and CMV-seronegative. The material sequenced was PBMCs. The chain joins TRBV2 to TRBJ2-1; perhaps TRBD2 as D (7 bases). CDR3 DNA: TGTGCCAGCAGGTTCGAGGGGGGGCTCAACAATGAGCAGTTCTTC. Protein product: CASRFEGGLNNEQFF.